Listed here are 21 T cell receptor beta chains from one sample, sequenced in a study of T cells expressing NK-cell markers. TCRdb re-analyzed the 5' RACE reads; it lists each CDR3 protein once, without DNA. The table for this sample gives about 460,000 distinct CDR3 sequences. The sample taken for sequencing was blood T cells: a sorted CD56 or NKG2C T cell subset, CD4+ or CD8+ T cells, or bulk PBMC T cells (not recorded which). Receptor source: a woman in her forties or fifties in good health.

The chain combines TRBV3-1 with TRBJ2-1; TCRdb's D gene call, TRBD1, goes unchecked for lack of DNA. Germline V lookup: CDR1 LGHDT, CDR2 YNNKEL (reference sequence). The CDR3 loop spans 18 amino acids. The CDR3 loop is CASSQTPGTGYDLDEQFF.

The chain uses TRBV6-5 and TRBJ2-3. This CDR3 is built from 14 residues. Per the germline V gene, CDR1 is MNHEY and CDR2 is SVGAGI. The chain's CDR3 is CASSQRISTDTQYF.

This CDR3 reads CASSYSEVARYEQYF. V is TRBV6-5 and J is TRBJ2-7; TCRdb's D gene call, TRBD1, goes unchecked for lack of DNA. Germline values: CDR1 MNHEY, CDR2 SVGAGI. The CDR3 covers 15 residues.

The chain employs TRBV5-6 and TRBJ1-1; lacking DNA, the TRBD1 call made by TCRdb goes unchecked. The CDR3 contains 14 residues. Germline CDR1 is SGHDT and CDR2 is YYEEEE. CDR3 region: CASGTTGVGTEAFF.

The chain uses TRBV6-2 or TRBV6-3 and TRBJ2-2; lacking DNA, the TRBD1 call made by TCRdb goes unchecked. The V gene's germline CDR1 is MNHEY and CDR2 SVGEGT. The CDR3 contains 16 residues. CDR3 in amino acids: CASRVRQGSNTGELFF.

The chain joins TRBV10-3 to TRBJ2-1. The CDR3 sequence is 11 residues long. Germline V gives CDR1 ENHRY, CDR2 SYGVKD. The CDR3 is CAISDGGEQFF.

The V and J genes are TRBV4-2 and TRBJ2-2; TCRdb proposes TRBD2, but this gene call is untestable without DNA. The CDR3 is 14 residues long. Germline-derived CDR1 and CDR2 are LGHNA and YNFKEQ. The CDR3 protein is CASSYSGSAGELFF.

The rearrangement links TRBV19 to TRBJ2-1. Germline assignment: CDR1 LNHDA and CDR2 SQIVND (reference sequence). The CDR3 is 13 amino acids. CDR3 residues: CASSIGGRGEQFF.

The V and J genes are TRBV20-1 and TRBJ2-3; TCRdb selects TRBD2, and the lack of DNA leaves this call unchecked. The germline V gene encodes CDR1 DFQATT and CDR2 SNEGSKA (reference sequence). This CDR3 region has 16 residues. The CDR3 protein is CSAPIASGRSTDTQYF.

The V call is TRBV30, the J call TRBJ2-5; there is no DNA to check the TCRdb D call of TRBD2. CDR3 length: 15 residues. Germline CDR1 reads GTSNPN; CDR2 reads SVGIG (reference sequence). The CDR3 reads CAWSVLRGLQETQYF.

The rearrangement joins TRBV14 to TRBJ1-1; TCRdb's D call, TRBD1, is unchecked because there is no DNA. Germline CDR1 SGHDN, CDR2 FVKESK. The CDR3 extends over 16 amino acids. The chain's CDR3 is CASSHSKWGAVTEAFF.

The chain's CDR3 is CASSERLAGAGELFF. V gene TRBV25-1 combines with J gene TRBJ2-2; the TRBD2 assignment by TCRdb is unverifiable without DNA. The CDR3 extends over 15 amino acids. Germline CDR1 is MGHDK and CDR2 is SYGVNS.

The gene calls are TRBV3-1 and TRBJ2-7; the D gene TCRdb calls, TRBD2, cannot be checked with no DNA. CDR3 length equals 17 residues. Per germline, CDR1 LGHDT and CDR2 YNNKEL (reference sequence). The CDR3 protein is CASSQGPGTAPGYEQYF.

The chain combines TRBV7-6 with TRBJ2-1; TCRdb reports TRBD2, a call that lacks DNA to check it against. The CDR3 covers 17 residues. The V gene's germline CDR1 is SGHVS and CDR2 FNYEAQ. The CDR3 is CASSLVGSGLAATEQFF.

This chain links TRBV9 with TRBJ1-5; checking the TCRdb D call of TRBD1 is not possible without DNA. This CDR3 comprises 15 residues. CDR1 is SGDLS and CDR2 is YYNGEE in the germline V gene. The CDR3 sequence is CASSVAPGDYQPQHF. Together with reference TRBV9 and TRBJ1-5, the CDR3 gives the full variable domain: DSGVTQTPKHLITATGQRVTLRCSPRSGDLSVYWYQQSLDQGLQFLIQYYNGEERAKGNILERFSAQQFPDLHSELNLSSLELGDSALYFCASSVAPGDYQPQHFGDGTRLSIL.

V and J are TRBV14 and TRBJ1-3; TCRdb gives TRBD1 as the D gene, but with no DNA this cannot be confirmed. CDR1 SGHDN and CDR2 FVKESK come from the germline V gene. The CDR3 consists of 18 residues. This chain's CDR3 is CASSQVFGRGSSGNTIYF.

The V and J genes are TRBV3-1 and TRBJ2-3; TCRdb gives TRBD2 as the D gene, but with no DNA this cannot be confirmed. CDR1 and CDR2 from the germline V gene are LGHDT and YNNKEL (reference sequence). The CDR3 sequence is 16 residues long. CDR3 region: CASSQDVLAGSDTQYF.

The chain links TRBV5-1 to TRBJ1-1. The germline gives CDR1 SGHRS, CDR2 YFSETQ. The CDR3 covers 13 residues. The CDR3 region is CASSRGGVPEAFF.

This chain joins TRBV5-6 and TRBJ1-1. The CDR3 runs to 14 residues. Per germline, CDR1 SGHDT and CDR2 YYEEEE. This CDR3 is CASSLDFFTGEAFF.

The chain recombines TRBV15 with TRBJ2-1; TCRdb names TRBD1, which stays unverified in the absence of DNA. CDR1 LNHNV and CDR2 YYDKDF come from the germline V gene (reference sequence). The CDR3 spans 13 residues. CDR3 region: CATSRALGNEQFF.

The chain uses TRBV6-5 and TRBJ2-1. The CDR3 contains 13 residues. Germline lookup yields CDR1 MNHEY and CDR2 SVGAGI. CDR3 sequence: CASCRGSYNEQFF.